Described below is a single T cell receptor beta chain sequence and its context. The antigen remains undetermined. At one end, the junction sequence differs from germline, possibly due to a read error. The source of the sample is a study of cytomegalovirus exposure and HLA in healthy donors. The germline V gene encodes CDR1 SGHTA and CDR2 FQGTGA. The CDR3 sequence is 14 residues long. PCR was performed using 60 Vbeta and 13 Jbeta primers. Assay: immunoSEQ multiplex PCR; the TCRdb copy retains only in-frame clones and omits some. In the table there are 100,000 to 120,000 clones, roughly three quarters of which are singletons. Study-level points and caveats: Productive status was seen about 87% or about 30% of the time for most TCR beta V segments in an earlier analysis. The study recorded over 150 TCR beta chains that were cytomegalovirus-associated. Using the classifier, cytomegalovirus status was reportedly diagnosed with high specificity and sensitivity.

The sequence came from a man in his thirties or forties in good health and CMV-seropositive. Material: PBMCs. The genes are TRBV7-3 and TRBJ1-6; the D gene is possibly TRBD1 (5 bases). The CDR3 reads CASSLRGYDSPLHF. The CDR3 DNA sequence: TGTGCCAGCAGCTTGCGGGGCTATGATTCACCCCTCCACTTT. Complete variable domain (other parts from reference TRBV7-3 and TRBJ1-6): GAGVSQTPSNKVTEKGKYVELRCDPISGHTALYWYRQSLGQGPEFLIYFQGTGAADDSGLPNDRFFAVRPEGSVSTLKIQRTERGDSAVYLCASSLRGYDSPLHFGNGTRLTVT.